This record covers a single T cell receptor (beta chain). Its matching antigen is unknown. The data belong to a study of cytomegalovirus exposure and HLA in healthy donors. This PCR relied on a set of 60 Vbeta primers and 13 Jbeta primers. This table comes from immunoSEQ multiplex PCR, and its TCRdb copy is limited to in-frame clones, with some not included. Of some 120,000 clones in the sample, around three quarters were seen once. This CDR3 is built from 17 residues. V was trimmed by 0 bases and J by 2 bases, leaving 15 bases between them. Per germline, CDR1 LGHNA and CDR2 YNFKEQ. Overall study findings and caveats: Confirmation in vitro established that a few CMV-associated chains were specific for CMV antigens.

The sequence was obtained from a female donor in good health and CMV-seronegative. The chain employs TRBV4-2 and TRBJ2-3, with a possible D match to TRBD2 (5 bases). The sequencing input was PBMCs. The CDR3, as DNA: TGTGCCAGCAGCCAAGAGGTTCGGCGGGCTCACACAGATACGCAGTATTTT. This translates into CASSQEVRRAHTDTQYF.